This T cell receptor beta chain was sequenced for a study of regulatory T cells in long-lasting Graves disease. The germline gives CDR1 SGHNT, CDR2 YYREEE (reference sequence). There are 14 residues in the CDR3. Construction of the TCR beta libraries employed iRepertoire HTBI primers in conjunction with Arm-PCR of CDR3 regions. A single record per CDR3 protein comes from TCRdb applying MiXCR to the multiplex PCR reads. This table has about 540,000 distinct CDR3 sequences, approximately 15% appearing once. Time point noted: newly diagnosed GD, antithyroid drugs for less than 3 months. The TCR library was made from RNA that had been extracted from PBMCs in TRIzol. Patients were enrolled at an endocrinology department in Xi'an, China. A remark on this clonotype: The junction and the germline gene differ at one end; a read error may be behind it.

This same sample was also taken into another study, of T cells in Graves' hyperthyroidism and ophthalmopathy.

The chain is built from TRBV5-4 and TRBJ2-7; 7 positions match TRBD2. The sample consisted of peripheral blood mononuclear cells (PBMCs), taken at new diagnosis, from a patient treated with antithyroid drugs. This receptor was obtained from a man aged 30-40 years with Graves disease. As DNA, the CDR3 is TGTGCCGGCAGCTTGGACATAGCGGGCTACGAGCAGTACTTC. Protein product: CAGSLDIAGYEQYF.